The rows below give T cell receptor beta chains drawn from one sample of a study of blood T cell repertoires in COVID-19. Clones were read by immunoSEQ multiplex PCR, and TCRdb kept only the in-frame ones, dropping some. In the table there are 100,000 to 150,000 clones, 70% to 90% of which are singletons. The sequencing input was peripheral blood. The receptors come from a woman between 45 and 65 years old with acute or convalescent COVID-19. The CDR3 runs from the conserved cysteine through the conserved F or W. A D gene is named only where the DNA matches it firmly. Part of the rows lack a size; the others show once, few, many or a class for expanded clones.

CASSVGGGTNEKLFF,TGTGCCAGCAGCGTAGGAGGTGGAACTAATGAAAAACTGTTTTTT,NA,TRBV9,TRBJ1-4,NA
CASSLDNTEAFF,TGTGCCAGCAGTCTAGATAACACTGAAGCTTTCTTT,NA,TRBV2,TRBJ1-1,NA
CAWSVLETQFF,TGTGCCTGGAGTGTACTGGAGACGCAGTTCTTC,NA,TRBV30,TRBJ2-1,NA
CASSIVAGSGQPQHF,TGTGCCAGTAGTATCGTGGCAGGCAGCGGTCAGCCCCAGCATTTT,NA,TRBV19,TRBJ1-5,NA
CASSQNSGIVGYTF,TGTGCCAGCAGCCAGAATTCCGGGATTGTTGGCTACACCTTC,NA,TRBV7-3,TRBJ1-2,NA
CASSELAPEGEETQYF,TGTGCCAGCTCAGAGCTAGCGCCGGAGGGAGAAGAGACCCAGTACTTC,NA,TRBV18,TRBJ2-5,NA
CASSLWGRGNTIYF,TGTGCCAGCAGCTTATGGGGGCGGGGAAACACCATATATTTT,NA,TRBV11-2,TRBJ1-3,NA
CASSTGTSGRHEQFF,TGTGCCAGCAGCACCGGGACTAGCGGGCGTCATGAGCAGTTCTTC,TRBD2,TRBV6-5,TRBJ2-1,NA
CASKEAGVSGYNEQFF,TGTGCCAGTAAGGAAGCGGGAGTCAGCGGCTACAATGAGCAGTTCTTC,TRBD2,TRBV19,TRBJ2-1,NA
CASSAGTLSSYEQYF,TGCGCCAGCAGCGCCGGGACACTAAGCTCCTACGAGCAGTACTTC,NA,TRBV5-1,TRBJ2-7,few
CASKDRAGDEQYF,TGTGCCAGTAAGGACAGGGCCGGAGACGAGCAGTACTTC,TRBD1,TRBV19,TRBJ2-7,NA
CASQPGTLKGELFF,TGTGCCAGTCAACCCGGGACTCTTAAGGGGGAGCTGTTTTTT,NA,TRBV9,TRBJ2-2,NA
CASSLEANTEAFF,TGTGCCAGCAGTTTGGAGGCGAACACTGAAGCTTTCTTT,NA,TRBV27,TRBJ1-1,NA
CASSKNGQGRNYGYTF,TGTGCCAGCAGCAAAAACGGACAGGGCAGGAACTATGGCTACACCTTC,TRBD1,TRBV3-1/TRBV3-2,TRBJ1-2,few
CAWSVRGIGADTQYF,TGTGCCTGGAGTGTAAGGGGTATTGGGGCAGATACGCAGTATTTT,NA,TRBV30,TRBJ2-3,NA
CASSSQGVYSGNTIYF,TGTGCCAGCAGCTCGCAGGGCGTGTATTCTGGAAACACCATATATTTT,NA,TRBV7-2,TRBJ1-3,NA
CASSSSTYNEQFF,TGCGCCAGCAGCAGCTCTACCTACAATGAGCAGTTCTTC,NA,TRBV5-1,TRBJ2-1,NA
CATSYQRGTTDTQYF,TGTGCCACCAGTTATCAGCGGGGGACCACAGATACGCAGTATTTT,TRBD2,TRBV24-1,TRBJ2-3,once
CASSQWGESSYEQYF,TGTGCCAGCAGCCAATGGGGGGAGAGCTCCTACGAGCAGTACTTC,NA,TRBV28,TRBJ2-7,once
CASSSPGLNYEQYF,TGTGCCAGCAGTAGCCCGGGTCTCAACTACGAGCAGTACTTC,NA,TRBV28,TRBJ2-7,few
CAWSQVAYRGYTF,TGTGCCTGGTCCCAGGTTGCGTACCGCGGCTACACCTTC,NA,TRBV30,TRBJ1-2,NA
CASSKGRGLANWYEQFF,TGTGCCAGCAGCAAAGGGCGGGGACTAGCGAATTGGTATGAGCAGTTCTTC,TRBD2,TRBV7-9,TRBJ2-1,few
CASSLGRPYEQYF,TGTGCCAGCAGCTTGGGGAGACCCTACGAGCAGTACTTC,NA,TRBV5-6,TRBJ2-7,NA
CASSFSGVSGNTIYF,TGTGCCAGCAGCTTTTCGGGGGTCTCTGGAAACACCATATATTTT,NA,TRBV7-9,TRBJ1-3,NA
CASSSGTVGTDTQYF,TGCGCCAGCAGCTCTGGGACAGTTGGCACAGATACGCAGTATTTT,TRBD1,TRBV5-1,TRBJ2-3,NA
CASSHPSGPYQETQYF,TGTGCCAGTAGTCATCCTAGCGGCCCGTACCAAGAGACCCAGTACTTC,TRBD2,TRBV19,TRBJ2-5,NA
CASSLARAGTDTQYF,TGTGCCAGCAGTTTGGCCCGCGCGGGTACAGATACGCAGTATTTT,NA,TRBV28,TRBJ2-3,once
CASSLVSWEQYF,TGCGCCAGCAGCTTGGTTAGCTGGGAGCAGTACTTC,NA,TRBV5-1,TRBJ2-7,NA
CASRTDRGPQHF,TGTGCCAGCAGAACCGACAGGGGGCCCCAGCATTTT,TRBD1,TRBV12-3/TRBV12-4,TRBJ1-5,NA
CASSPRTSVRYEQYF,TGTGCCAGCAGCCCGCGGACTAGCGTTCGCTACGAGCAGTACTTC,TRBD2,TRBV7-6,TRBJ2-7,once
CASSYTPRLNSPLHF,TGTGCCAGCAGTTACACCCCTAGACTCAATTCACCCCTCCACTTT,NA,TRBV6-5,TRBJ1-6,NA
CASSRQGGPEAFF,TGTGCCAGCAGCCGACAAGGGGGTCCTGAAGCTTTCTTT,NA,TRBV3-1/TRBV3-2,TRBJ1-1,NA
CASSTRDRGDNYGYTF,TGTGCCAGTAGTACCCGGGACAGGGGAGATAACTATGGCTACACCTTC,TRBD1,TRBV19,TRBJ1-2,few
CASSYTKGQGNYGYTF,TGTGCCAGCAGTTACACGAAGGGGCAGGGGAACTATGGCTACACCTTC,NA,TRBV6-5,TRBJ1-2,few
CASSELWTGTGNTIYF,TGTGCCAGCAGTGAGCTTTGGACAGGGACTGGAAACACCATATATTTT,TRBD1,TRBV6-1,TRBJ1-3,once
CAISDEGYTEAFF,TGTGCCATCAGTGACGAGGGATACACTGAAGCTTTCTTT,NA,TRBV10-3,TRBJ1-1,NA
CASSETGTSGNTIYF,TGTGCCAGCAGCGAAACAGGAACTTCTGGAAACACCATATATTTT,NA,TRBV9,TRBJ1-3,NA
CASSQGSTSGPYNEQFF,TGCGCCAGCAGCCAAGGCTCAACTAGCGGGCCCTACAATGAGCAGTTCTTC,TRBD2,TRBV4-1,TRBJ2-1,once
CASSLRTSGSIETQYF,TGTGCCAGCAGCCTCAGGACTAGCGGGAGCATTGAGACCCAGTACTTC,TRBD2,TRBV3-1/TRBV3-2,TRBJ2-5,few
CASSSGVSTEAFF,TGTGCCAGCAGCTCGGGAGTGAGCACTGAAGCTTTCTTT,NA,TRBV3-1/TRBV3-2,TRBJ1-1,few